These 27 T cell receptor beta chains came from one sample sequenced in a study of cytomegalovirus exposure and HLA in healthy donors. PCR was performed using 60 Vbeta and 13 Jbeta primers. The data were produced by immunoSEQ multiplex PCR, yet TCRdb's version contains in-frame clones alone and is incomplete. Seen here are roughly 190,000 clones, around 80% observed once, and the top ten hold about 2.1%. Material: PBMCs. All receptors derive from a woman younger than 45 in good health and CMV-seropositive.

The rearrangement links TRBV5-4 to TRBJ2-2; 7 bases align to TRBD1. The germline V gene encodes CDR1 SGHNT and CDR2 YYREEE (reference sequence). The CDR3 loop spans 19 amino acids. The V gene end was trimmed by 3 bases and the J gene end by 1 base; junction bases not matched to a gene: 15. The CDR3 DNA reads as TGTGCCAGCAGCTCAGACCCGGGACAGTCGGTCCAGAACACCGGGGAGCTGTTTTTT. Translating it yields CASSSDPGQSVQNTGELFF.

The gene calls are TRBV4-1 and TRBJ2-3, with TRBD2 as a possible D gene (5 bases). The length of the CDR3 is 17 residues. Germline CDR1 is MGHRA and CDR2 is YSYEKL. V lost 2 bases, J lost 0 bases, and 15 bases lay in between. In DNA, the CDR3 is TGCGCCAGCAGCCAAAAGCCCGAGGGATCTAGCACAGATACGCAGTATTTT. Translation: CASSQKPEGSSTDTQYF.

In its sample, this clone was seen many times. The chain links TRBV19 to TRBJ1-1; D may be TRBD1 (6 bases). The CDR3 loop spans 15 amino acids. V was trimmed by 4 bases and J by 12 bases, leaving 24 bases between them. Germline CDR1 reads LNHDA; CDR2 reads SQIVND (reference sequence). CDR3 bases: TGTGCCAGTAGTACCCTTATAGGACAGACGAGGGGTACTTTCTTT. It specifies CASSTLIGQTRGTFF.

The chain recombines TRBV27 with TRBJ1-1; 9 bases align to TRBD1. The CDR3 has 15 residues. Germline V gene lookup returns CDR1 MNHEY and CDR2 SMNVEV (reference sequence). V lost 6 bases, J lost 1 base, and 6 bases stayed unmatched. Here the CDR3 DNA reads TGTGCCAGCAGCCCGGGACAGGGAAGGAACACTGAAGCTTTCTTT. It encodes CASSPGQGRNTEAFF.

The chain joins TRBV27 to TRBJ2-6; 7 positions match TRBD1. The CDR3 extends over 17 amino acids. CDR1 and CDR2 from the germline V gene are MNHEY and SMNVEV (reference sequence). The ends lost 0 bases at V and 0 bases at J; junction bases unmatched: 2. In DNA form, the CDR3 reads TGTGCCAGCAGTTTATCGAGACAGGGCTCTGGGGCCAACGTCCTGACTTTC. It translates to CASSLSRQGSGANVLTF.

The chain combines TRBV6-4 with TRBJ2-7; D is possibly TRBD2 (6 bases). The CDR3 consists of 17 residues. The V and J ends lost 2 bases and 0 bases respectively, with 17 bases between them. Germline values: CDR1 MRHNA, CDR2 SNTAGT. The CDR3 protein is CASSDPRERPSSYEQYF. CDR3 nucleotides: TGTGCCAGCAGTGACCCCCGGGAGCGCCCTAGCTCCTACGAGCAGTACTTC.

The rearrangement links TRBV5-6 to TRBJ1-4; D unresolved. This CDR3 spans 14 amino acids. V was pared by 1 base and J by 3 bases, with 7 bases between. CDR1 is SGHDT and CDR2 is YYEEEE in the germline V gene. The CDR3 region has the DNA TGTGCCAGCAGCTTGAAGGGAGCTAATGAAAAACTGTTTTTT. This gives the protein CASSLKGANEKLFF.

V is TRBV10-3 and J is TRBJ2-2, with 9 bases identical to TRBD1. Trimming cost V 6 bases and J 3 bases; bases outside gene matches: 2. The CDR3 runs to 14 residues. The germline V gene encodes CDR1 ENHRY and CDR2 SYGVKD. The CDR3 region is CAIRGQGDTGELFF. CDR3 bases: TGTGCCATCAGGGGACAGGGCGACACCGGGGAGCTGTTTTTT.

The chain couples TRBV19 to TRBJ1-2; TRBD1 might be the D (5 bases). There are 15 residues in the CDR3. V lost 7 bases and J 3 bases, leaving 18 bases between the germline ends. CDR1 is LNHDA, CDR2 SQIVND, per germline (reference sequence). The CDR3: CASIDPGRDDYGYTF. In DNA form, the CDR3 reads TGTGCCAGTATTGACCCGGGGAGGGACGACTATGGCTACACCTTC.

V usage is TRBV6-5 and J usage is TRBJ1-1, with 7 bases fitting TRBD1. Germline V lookup: CDR1 MNHEY, CDR2 SVGAGI. The V gene end was trimmed by 0 bases and the J gene end by 1 base; junction bases not matched to a gene: 2. CDR3 length: 15 amino acids. The CDR3 sequence: CASSYSRQGNTEAFF. In DNA form, the CDR3 reads TGTGCCAGCAGTTACTCCCGACAGGGGAACACTGAAGCTTTCTTT.

The chain joins TRBV10-3 to TRBJ2-1, with 9 bases lining up with TRBD2. V trimming: 10 bases; J trimming: 8 bases; junction bases outside the gene matches: 3. Germline V lookup: CDR1 ENHRY, CDR2 SYGVKD. The length of the CDR3 is 11 residues. The CDR3 region is CASRTSDEQFF. The DNA of the CDR3 is TGTGCCAGCAGGACTAGCGATGAGCAGTTCTTC.

The J gene is TRBJ2-5, the V gene TRBV5-4; maybe TRBD1 (6 bases). The ends were cut back, 5 bases at V and 5 bases at J, with 10 bases in the middle. Germline CDR1 SGHNT, CDR2 YYREEE (reference sequence). This CDR3 has 12 amino acids. In DNA, the CDR3 is TGTGCCAGCAGTGGGGGCATGGAGACCCAGTACTTC. Amino acids: CASSGGMETQYF.

CDR3 protein: CASSLVAAVQGEQYF. The CDR3 bases are TGTGCCAGCAGCTTAGTCGCGGCGGTTCAGGGCGAGCAGTACTTC. The chain combines TRBV7-6 with TRBJ2-7; weak D call: TRBD1 (5 bases). The CDR3 loop spans 15 amino acids. V was pared by 1 base and J by 6 bases, with 16 bases between. CDR1 and CDR2 from the germline V gene are SGHVS and FNYEAQ.

The CDR3 DNA follows: TGCGCCAGCAGCCAAGGGGGAGCGGGAGGCAATGAGCAGTTCTTC. This gives the protein CASSQGGAGGNEQFF. This chain links TRBV4-3 with TRBJ2-1; 9 bases map to TRBD2. The CDR3 length is 15 residues. The germline CDR1 and CDR2 sequences are LGHNA and YSLEER. The V segment lost 1 base and the J segment 6 bases; nucleotides outside the gene matches: 4.

This clone was detected a few times. This sequence joins TRBV2 and TRBJ2-7, with 9 bases that match TRBD2. Germline V gives CDR1 SNHLY, CDR2 FYNNEI. V shed 5 bases, J shed 6 bases, and the junction held 11 bases outside the gene matches. This CDR3 contains 15 residues. In DNA form, the CDR3 reads TGTGCCAGCAGTAGTATGCCGGGACTAGCATCCGAGCAGTACTTC. Translated, it gives CASSSMPGLASEQYF.

This sequence joins TRBV6-4 and TRBJ2-3, with 7 nucleotides matching TRBD2. CDR3 length equals 14 residues. Germline CDR1 is MRHNA and CDR2 is SNTAGT. The V segment lost 6 bases and the J segment 6 bases; nucleotides outside the gene matches: 9. CDR3 in DNA: TGTGCCAGCAGCGTCGGACTAGAGGGGGATACGCAGTATTTT. Residues: CASSVGLEGDTQYF.

The CDR3 bases are TGTGCCAGCAGCTTAGATTTGGCGGGGCCCCAGCATTTT. This translates into CASSLDLAGPQHF. The V gene is TRBV7-2, the J gene TRBJ1-5; no clear D gene. Germline values: CDR1 SGHTA, CDR2 FQGNSA. The CDR3 loop spans 13 amino acids. V was clipped by 1 base and J by 9 bases, with 10 bases between them.

This rearrangement joins TRBV7-2 to TRBJ1-5, with D hard to call. Germline V CDR1 and CDR2: SGHTA, FQGNSA. V was shortened by 0 bases and J by 7 bases, with 7 bases between the two germline ends. The CDR3 totals 13 residues. The chain's CDR3 is CASSLARGQPQHF. CDR3 nucleotide sequence: TGTGCCAGCAGCTTAGCGCGGGGACAGCCCCAGCATTTT. Drawing the rest from reference TRBV7-2 and TRBJ1-5, the complete variable domain is GAGVSQSPSNKVTEKGKDVELRCDPISGHTALYWYRQSLGQGLEFLIYFQGNSAPDKSGLPSDRFSAERTGGSVSTLTIQRTQQEDSAVYLCASSLARGQPQHFGDGTRLSIL.

The chain uses TRBV6-1 and TRBJ1-1, with 9 bases that match TRBD1. CDR1 is MNHNS and CDR2 is SASEGT in the germline V gene. V was pared by 8 bases and J by 3 bases, with 7 bases of the junction left unmatched. The CDR3 is 14 residues long. The CDR3 region is CASRPWDRDTEAFF. DNA for the CDR3: TGTGCCAGCCGACCTTGGGACAGGGACACTGAAGCTTTCTTT.

The J gene is TRBJ2-7, the V gene TRBV11-2; D possibly corresponds to TRBD2 (5 bases). The germline gives CDR1 SGHAT, CDR2 FQNNGV. The CDR3 extends over 16 amino acids. The ends were cut back, 4 bases at V and 4 bases at J, with 20 bases in the middle. For the CDR3, the DNA is TGTGCCAGCAGCTCCGTGCGGGCGGGTTCAAGGTACGAGCAGTACTTC. It yields the protein CASSSVRAGSRYEQYF.

V gene TRBV15 combines with J gene TRBJ1-1; unclear D gene. Trimming stripped 4 bases from V and 1 base from J, with 16 bases between. The CDR3 loop spans 16 amino acids. From germline, CDR1 is LNHNV and CDR2 YYDKDF (reference sequence). The CDR3 sequence: CATSITWADPNTEAFF. The DNA of the CDR3 is TGTGCCACCAGCATCACCTGGGCAGACCCGAACACTGAAGCTTTCTTT.

This clone has a single count. The V gene is TRBV30, the J gene TRBJ1-2; 7 bases are shared with TRBD1. Germline V gene data show CDR1 as GTSNPN and CDR2 as SVGIG (reference sequence). V was pared by 0 bases and J by 2 bases, with 6 bases of the junction left unmatched. CDR3 size: 15 residues. The CDR3 reads CAWSVAGQHNYGYTF. The DNA of the CDR3 is TGTGCCTGGAGTGTTGCGGGACAGCACAACTATGGCTACACCTTC.

V and J are TRBV7-9 and TRBJ1-2; no clear D gene. Germline V gene data show CDR1 as SEHNR and CDR2 as FQNEAQ (reference sequence). Trimming took 5 bases from V and 2 from J, leaving 9 bases between them. The CDR3 has 13 amino acids. This CDR3 is CASSPGLNYGYTF. In DNA form, the CDR3 reads TGTGCCAGCAGCCCCGGACTGAACTATGGCTACACCTTC.

For this clone: A read error may produce the germline difference seen at one junction end. V and J are TRBV23-1 and TRBJ2-1; D possibly corresponds to TRBD2 (5 bases). TRBV23-1 belongs to the ORF category, with a function that is uncertain. The length of the CDR3 is 11 residues. Here the CDR3 reads CASRGYNGQFF. CDR3 DNA sequence: TGCGCCAGTCGGGGATACAATGGGCAGTTCTTC.

Only one count was recorded for this clone. This chain connects TRBV5-8 to TRBJ1-1; D might be TRBD1 (5 bases). Germline V lookup: CDR1 SGHTS, CDR2 YDEGEE. This CDR3 region has 15 residues. Between the trimmed V and J ends, which lost 0 bases and 0 bases, there was a span of 9 bases. CDR3 amino acids: CASSLVDTLNTEAFF. CDR3 DNA sequence: TGTGCCAGCAGCTTGGTGGACACCCTGAACACTGAAGCTTTCTTT.

This rearrangement joins TRBV5-1 to TRBJ2-3; 7 nucleotides line up with TRBD1. Germline lookup yields CDR1 SGHRS and CDR2 YFSETQ. The ends lost 0 bases at V and 1 base at J; junction bases unmatched: 2. The CDR3 has 15 amino acids. In nucleotides, the CDR3 is TGCGCCAGCAGCTTGGGAGGGGGCCGCACAGATACGCAGTATTTT. It codes for CASSLGGGRTDTQYF.

The J gene is TRBJ2-5, the V gene TRBV5-4; TRBD2 matches 7 bases. Germline V gives CDR1 SGHNT, CDR2 YYREEE (reference sequence). J lost 7 bases, V lost 0 bases, and 6 bases had no gene match. This CDR3 comprises 14 residues. Written as DNA, the CDR3 is TGTGCCAGCAGCTTGGGGGACTACCTCGGGACCCAGTACTTC. This sequence encodes CASSLGDYLGTQYF.